This entry concerns a single TCR beta chain. Germline loops: CDR1 SGHVS, CDR2 FQNEAQ. Trimming removed 5 bases at V and 6 bases at J, with 9 bases between. The CDR3 has 12 amino acids. Original processing notes: The assay estimated nucleated cells by amplifying reference gene primers. The repertoire was sequenced with immunoSEQ multiplex PCR; TCRdb's copy has only in-frame clones and lacks some. V and J calls and clone size come straight from that table; D and trimming were deduced from the DNA. This sample has about 16,000 clones; around nine tenths occur once, and the top ten carry 13%. This specimen belongs to a study of blood T cell repertoires in COVID-19. Study-level information: Donors in the United States, Italy and Spain gave samples during acute or convalescent COVID-19. T cells, B-cell-depleted T cells, or PBMCs supplied cDNA or gDNA.

This receptor was identified in a human donor in a cohort sampled during active COVID-19. The genes are TRBV7-8 and TRBJ2-3; unclear D gene. The source material was peripheral blood. The DNA of the CDR3 is TGTGCCAGCAGCCCCCTTGTGGATACGCAGTATTTT. Its protein product is CASSPLVDTQYF.